Listed below are T cell receptor beta chains from one sample, sequenced in a study of vaccination effects on CD4 cells after COVID-19. Sequencing used immunoSEQ multiplex PCR; TCRdb keeps in-frame clones, though not all of them. The data contain roughly 63,000 clones, about 73% of them singletons. These receptors' antigens are unknown. The input for sequencing was CD4+ T cells from PBMCs cultured with HCoV-OC43 spike peptides, taken after COVID-19 vaccination. The source is a human donor who received a COVID-19 vaccine. The CDR3 runs from the conserved cysteine through the conserved F or W. D genes are given only for firm matches. Some rows have no size entry. The others give once, few or many, or a class for an expanded clone.

cdr3_aa | cdr3_nt | v_call | d_call | clone_size | j_call
CASSARDRGLAGSSNEQFF | TGTGCCAGCAGCGCTAGGGACAGGGGACTAGCGGGTTCTAGCAATGAGCAGTTCTTC | TRBV9 | TRBD2 | . | TRBJ2-1
CASSIAVGVTEAFF | TGTGCCAGTAGTATAGCGGTCGGAGTAACTGAAGCTTTCTTT | TRBV19 | . | . | TRBJ1-1
CASSQEKGWGNTEAFF | TGTGCCAGCAGTCAGGAAAAGGGGTGGGGGAACACTGAAGCTTTCTTT | TRBV6-2/TRBV6-3 | . | few | TRBJ1-1
CASSLGDEPQHF | TGTGCCAGCAGCCTGGGGGACGAGCCCCAGCATTTT | TRBV7-9 | . | . | TRBJ1-5
CASSSVLLGTDTQYF | TGTGCCAGCAGTTCGGTCCTTTTGGGCACAGATACGCAGTATTTT | TRBV5-4 | . | . | TRBJ2-3
CASSYSWQRGTDTQYF | TGTGCCAGCAGTTATTCCTGGCAGCGGGGCACAGATACGCAGTATTTT | TRBV6-9 | . | . | TRBJ2-3
CASSFGQAAAFF | TGTGCCAGCAGTTTCGGGCAGGCTGCAGCTTTCTTT | TRBV12-3/TRBV12-4 | . | . | TRBJ1-1
CASSPRKLYNEQFF | TGTGCCAGCTCACCGCGGAAGTTATACAATGAGCAGTTCTTC | TRBV18 | . | . | TRBJ2-1
CASSGAGTSGANTGELFF | TGCGCCAGCAGTGGGGCCGGGACTAGCGGGGCGAACACCGGGGAGCTGTTTTTT | TRBV10-1 | TRBD2 | . | TRBJ2-2
CASSSPSGRTGLSTDTQYF | TGTGCCAGCAGCTCCCCGTCGGGAAGGACAGGCCTAAGCACAGATACGCAGTATTTT | TRBV5-8 | TRBD1 | . | TRBJ2-3
CASSQYRASTDTQYF | TGTGCCAGCTCACAGTACAGGGCAAGCACAGATACGCAGTATTTT | TRBV18 | . | . | TRBJ2-3
CASSQAHGGYNEQFF | TGCGCCAGCAGCCAAGCGCACGGCGGGTACAATGAGCAGTTCTTC | TRBV4-1 | . | . | TRBJ2-1
CASGIDRTSNQPQHF | TGTGCCAGCGGGATAGACAGGACTAGCAATCAGCCCCAGCATTTT | TRBV6-5 | . | few | TRBJ1-5
CASSQEIQAGTGELFF | TGCGCCAGCAGCCAAGAGATACAGGCCGGCACCGGGGAGCTGTTTTTT | TRBV4-3 | . | . | TRBJ2-2
CASSSTGGTYGYTF | TGTGCCAGTAGTTCGACAGGGGGGACCTATGGCTACACCTTC | TRBV19 | TRBD1 | . | TRBJ1-2
CSATEGQAYGYTF | TGCAGTGCTACTGAGGGCCAGGCCTATGGCTACACCTTC | TRBV20-1 | . | . | TRBJ1-2
CASSPSGGLSSGELFF | TGCGCCAGCAGCCCCAGCGGGGGGCTTTCTAGCGGGGAGCTGTTTTTT | TRBV5-1 | TRBD2 | . | TRBJ2-2
CASRPLQGFNYGYTF | TGTGCCAGCAGACCCCTACAGGGGTTCAACTATGGCTACACCTTC | TRBV6-5 | TRBD1 | . | TRBJ1-2
CASSIVGSTTYGYTF | TGTGCCAGTAGTATAGTTGGGTCGACGACCTATGGCTACACCTTC | TRBV19 | . | . | TRBJ1-2